This record covers a single TCR beta chain. This record comes from a study of blood T cell repertoires in COVID-19. Turning to the study itself: Acute and convalescent COVID-19 samples came from the United States, Italy and Spain. Nucleic acid was either cDNA or gDNA, and it came from T cells, B-cell-depleted T cells, or PBMCs.

Original methodology: Reference gene primer amplification in the assay estimated nucleated cell counts. Clones were read by immunoSEQ multiplex PCR, and TCRdb kept only the in-frame ones, dropping some. V, J and clone size reflect that table, while D and trimming were determined from the DNA. Counted here are 150,000 to 200,000 clones, around 93% occurring once; the ten biggest clones make up roughly 5%. This CDR3 region has 14 residues. V usage is TRBV21-1 and J usage is TRBJ2-7; the D segment call TRBD1 is taken from the table without a DNA check. TRBV21-1 is an annotated pseudogene. The receptor was derived from a woman aged 50 to 60 with acute or convalescent COVID-19. Sequenced input: peripheral blood. The CDR3 spells CASSEGQGWQEQYF. Here the CDR3 DNA reads TGTGCCAGCAGCGAGGGACAGGGATGGCAAGAGCAGTACTTC.